These 19 T cell receptor beta chains were all obtained from the same sample, sequenced in a study of patients and donors after allogeneic stem cell transplantation. TCRdb independently ran MiXCR on the RT-PCR reads; one entry per CDR3 protein. The repertoire holds 90,000 to 120,000 distinct CDR3 sequences, with roughly 37% as singletons. Sequencing was performed on blood, either unsorted or a sorted T cell fraction (not recorded which). These receptor sequences come from a human donor who was either an allogeneic HSCT recipient or a stem cell or donor lymphocyte infusion donor (not recorded which). It is not recorded whose cells these are; they may come from a transplant donor.

The table lists this clonotype with a count of one. The rearrangement uses TRBV10-3 and TRBJ2-5; 12 positions agree with TRBD1. V was pared by 10 bases and J by 5 bases, with 11 bases of the junction left unmatched. Looked up from germline, CDR1 is ENHRY and CDR2 is SYGVKD. This CDR3 region has 15 residues. The CDR3 DNA reads TGTGCCACTCTACCGGGACAGGGGGCAAGGGAGACCCAGTACTTC. Translation gives CATLPGQGARETQYF.

The J gene is TRBJ2-1, the V gene TRBV20-1; 10 bases agree with TRBD1. The CDR3 consists of 15 residues. The V gene's germline CDR1 is DFQATT and CDR2 SNEGSKA (reference sequence). The V and J ends lost 0 bases and 7 bases, in that order; junction bases with no gene match: 6. CDR3: CSARDWGQGYNEQFF. CDR3 DNA sequence: TGCAGTGCTAGAGATTGGGGACAGGGGTATAATGAGCAGTTCTTC.

This clonotype was recorded a few times. The CDR3: CATSGSATNEKLFF. CDR3 DNA sequence: TGTGCCACCAGCGGGTCAGCAACTAATGAAAAACTGTTTTTT. V is TRBV15 and J is TRBJ1-4; D is unclear. Trimming took off 5 bases at V and 0 bases at J, with 7 bases between the two ends. The CDR3 has 14 amino acids. Per the germline V gene, CDR1 is LNHNV and CDR2 is YYDKDF (reference sequence).

This clonotype was detected only once. The V and J genes are TRBV29-1 and TRBJ2-1; 10 bases match TRBD2. The germline V gene encodes CDR1 SQVTM and CDR2 ANQGSEA. This CDR3 has 14 residues. Trimming cost V 6 bases and J 0 bases; bases outside gene matches: 2. As DNA, the CDR3 is TGCAGCGTCCCTAGCGGGAGCTCCTACAATGAGCAGTTCTTC. Encoded protein: CSVPSGSSYNEQFF.

This clonotype was detected a few times. The rearrangement joins TRBV6-6 to TRBJ1-5, with a tentative D call TRBD1 (6 bases). This CDR3 has 14 residues. CDR1 and CDR2 from the germline V gene are MNHNY and SVGAGI (reference sequence). V was clipped by 8 bases and J by 4 bases, with 15 bases between them. For the CDR3, the DNA is TGTGCCAGCGGGACATTCCTAGAGAATCAGCCCCAGCATTTT. As protein: CASGTFLENQPQHF.

The chain uses TRBV7-9 and TRBJ2-3; D gene uncertain. Germline lookup yields CDR1 SEHNR and CDR2 FQNEAQ (reference sequence). Trimming removed 2 bases at V and 8 bases at J, with 14 bases between. The CDR3 length is 14 residues. CDR3 coding DNA: TGTGCCAGCAGCTTAAACGGCTATTTCGGTACGCAGTATTTT. This translates into CASSLNGYFGTQYF.

V and J are TRBV15 and TRBJ2-5; D not resolved. This CDR3 spans 13 amino acids. Trimming cost V 6 bases and J 2 bases, with 10 bases left between them. From germline, CDR1 is LNHNV and CDR2 YYDKDF (reference sequence). The CDR3 is CATSRQLQETQYF. CDR3 coding DNA: TGTGCCACCAGTCGTCAGTTACAAGAGACCCAGTACTTC.

This clonotype showed up just a few times. The chain employs TRBV4-3 and TRBJ1-1; D call uncertain. The CDR3 is 13 residues long. Germline V gives CDR1 LGHNA, CDR2 YSLEER. With 1 base removed from V and 1 base from J, the gap between germline ends came to 4 bases. CDR3 sequence (DNA): TGCGCCAGCAGCCAAGGATGGAACACTGAAGCTTTCTTT. Its translation is CASSQGWNTEAFF.

The rearrangement uses TRBV6-5 and TRBJ1-2; D is ambiguous. Germline CDR1 reads MNHEY; CDR2 reads SVGAGI. This CDR3 has 15 residues. V was trimmed by 2 bases and J by 2 bases, leaving 12 bases between them. The CDR3 sequence: CASSYLGLPNYGYTF. The DNA for the CDR3 is TGTGCCAGCAGTTACCTCGGACTTCCGAACTATGGCTACACCTTC.

This clonotype was counted only a few times. The gene calls are TRBV12-3 or TRBV12-4 and TRBJ1-5; D possibly corresponds to TRBD1 (5 bases). Trimming took off 6 bases at V and 4 bases at J, with 16 bases between the two ends. The CDR3 is made up of 15 amino acids. Here the CDR3 reads CASSAQVGRNQPQHF. DNA of the CDR3: TGTGCCAGCAGCGCACAGGTTGGGCGGAATCAGCCCCAGCATTTT.

The chain has TRBV6-5 and TRBJ1-1; D gene ambiguous. Germline CDR1 reads MNHEY; CDR2 reads SVGAGI. CDR3 length: 14 amino acids. V was clipped by 2 bases and J by 3 bases, with 10 bases between them. The CDR3 DNA is TGTGCCAGCAGTTACGACCGAGGCGACACTGAAGCTTTCTTT. It specifies CASSYDRGDTEAFF.

This chain connects TRBV5-1 to TRBJ2-5; D gene uncertain. Germline lookup yields CDR1 SGHRS and CDR2 YFSETQ. This CDR3 spans 14 amino acids. V lost 4 bases to trimming and J lost 1 base, with 11 bases between them. CDR3 amino acids: CASSRGPRQETQYF. In DNA, the CDR3 is TGCGCCAGCAGCCGAGGACCCCGCCAAGAGACCCAGTACTTC.

This clonotype has at least ten counts. The genes are TRBV5-1 and TRBJ2-7; 10 nucleotides align to TRBD1. CDR1 is SGHRS, CDR2 YFSETQ, per germline. This CDR3 is 15 amino acids long. V gave up 4 bases and J gave up 2 bases; unmatched junction bases: 6. The CDR3 sequence: CASSVGQGPTYEQYF. CDR3 nucleotide sequence: TGCGCCAGCAGCGTGGGACAGGGGCCCACCTACGAGCAGTACTTC.

This clonotype was observed a few times. This rearrangement joins TRBV20-1 to TRBJ2-7, with TRBD1 identical over 7 bases. Trimming took 3 bases from V and 1 from J; bases not matched to a gene: 6. The CDR3 is 14 amino acids. CDR1 is DFQATT, CDR2 SNEGSKA, per germline (reference sequence). Here the CDR3 reads CSASPPDRSYEQYF. In DNA, the CDR3 is TGCAGTGCTAGCCCCCCGGACAGGTCCTACGAGCAGTACTTC.

The rearrangement uses TRBV12-3 or TRBV12-4 and TRBJ2-5; unclear D gene. The CDR3 sequence is 13 residues long. V was pared by 3 bases and J by 4 bases, with 9 bases between. The CDR3 sequence is CASSFSFRETQYF. For the CDR3, the DNA is TGTGCCAGCAGTTTCTCCTTTCGAGAGACCCAGTACTTC.

This clonotype was seen only a few times. V is TRBV5-1 and J is TRBJ2-1, with 7 bases that match TRBD1. CDR1 and CDR2 from the germline V gene are SGHRS and YFSETQ. The junction had 13 bases not matched to a gene; V was cut back by 1 base and J by 0 bases. The CDR3 spans 19 residues. CDR3 sequence (DNA): TGCGCCAGCAGCTTGAGGGGGACAGCCGACGGAAACTCCTACAATGAGCAGTTCTTC. As protein: CASSLRGTADGNSYNEQFF. Using reference TRBV5-1 and TRBJ2-1 for the parts outside the CDR3, the full variable domain is KAGVTQTPRYLIKTRGQQVTLSCSPISGHRSVSWYQQTPGQGLQFLFEYFSETQRNKGNFPGRFSGRQFSNSRSEMNVSTLELGDSALYLCASSLRGTADGNSYNEQFFGPGTRLTVL.

This clonotype was detected a few times. The gene calls are TRBV7-9 and TRBJ2-1; TRBD1 matches at 7 bases. CDR1 and CDR2 (germline): SEHNR, FQNEAQ (reference sequence). Unmatched junction bases numbered 12, after V lost 3 bases and J lost 7 bases. The CDR3 has 16 amino acids. The CDR3 protein is CASSFPGEGARNEQFF. For the CDR3, the DNA is TGTGCCAGCAGCTTCCCCGGTGAGGGGGCAAGGAATGAGCAGTTCTTC.

The CDR3 sequence is CASSLFSGSRDEQFF. The CDR3 coding sequence is TGCGCCAGCAGCTTGTTTAGCGGGAGTAGGGATGAGCAGTTCTTC. The chain recombines TRBV5-1 with TRBJ2-1; 9 nucleotides agree with TRBD2. From germline, CDR1 is SGHRS and CDR2 YFSETQ. The length of the CDR3 is 15 residues. Trimming cost V 1 base and J 8 bases; bases outside gene matches: 7.

This clonotype has only a few counts. The chain has TRBV12-3 or TRBV12-4 and TRBJ1-3, with TRBD1 as a possible D gene (6 bases). The V gene lost 5 bases and the J gene lost 5 bases, with 16 bases spanning the gap. The CDR3 totals 15 residues. CDR3 region: CASSVLRDTRNTIYF. CDR3 DNA sequence: TGTGCCAGCAGTGTGCTCCGGGACACTAGAAACACCATATATTTT.